What follows are 19 T cell receptor beta chains derived from one specimen sequenced in a study of blood T cell repertoires in COVID-19. TCRdb's table, derived via immunoSEQ multiplex PCR, lists solely in-frame clones and lacks some. This table has 30,000 to 40,000 clones, 85% to 95% appearing once. Sequencing was done on a sample of peripheral blood. These receptors all stem from a male donor with active COVID-19.

The chain uses TRBV18 and TRBJ2-7; 7 bases fit TRBD1. Trimming took 5 bases from V and 4 from J; bases not matched to a gene: 2. The length of the CDR3 is 12 residues. Germline-derived CDR1 and CDR2 are KGHSH and LQKENI. The DNA for the CDR3 is TGTGCCAGCTCAGGGGACAGTTACGAGCAGTACTTC. Protein sequence: CASSGDSYEQYF. The full variable domain, completed using reference TRBV18 and TRBJ2-7, is NAGVMQNPRHLVRRRGQEARLRCSPMKGHSHVYWYRQLPEEGLKFMVYLQKENIIDESGMPKERFSAEFPKEGPSILRIQQVVRGDSAAYFCASSGDSYEQYFGPGTRLTVT.

The chain recombines TRBV6-2 or TRBV6-3 with TRBJ2-5; TRBD2 agrees at 8 bases. Trimming at V came to 2 bases and at J to 0 bases, leaving 2 bases not matched to a gene. The CDR3 consists of 15 residues. CDR1 is MNHEY, CDR2 SVGEGT, per germline. CDR3: CASSYAGGNQETQYF. CDR3 coding DNA: TGTGCCAGCAGTTACGCGGGGGGAAACCAAGAGACCCAGTACTTC.

The chain carries TRBV23-1 and TRBJ2-7; possible D gene TRBD2, 6 bases. TRBV23-1 is an open reading frame whose function is uncertain. The V end lost 7 bases, the J end lost 7 bases, and 23 bases lay between the germline ends. CDR3 length: 15 residues. The CDR3 loop reads CASTLQERTIEEQYF. For the CDR3, the DNA is TGCGCCAGCACCCTCCAGGAGAGGACTATCGAGGAGCAGTACTTC.

V usage is TRBV6-5 and J usage is TRBJ1-2; TRBD1 is a possible D gene (5 bases). Trimming took 6 bases from V and 4 from J, leaving 12 bases between them. The CDR3 contains 13 residues. Germline CDR1 is MNHEY and CDR2 is SVGAGI. CDR3 sequence reads: CASSKDRRYGYTF. Here the CDR3 DNA reads TGTGCCAGCAGCAAAGACAGACGCTATGGCTACACCTTC.

The V gene is TRBV5-1, the J gene TRBJ2-5; TRBD1 is a possible D gene (6 bases). V was pared by 4 bases and J by 1 base, with 11 bases between. CDR1 SGHRS and CDR2 YFSETQ come from the germline V gene. The CDR3 runs to 14 residues. CDR3 amino acids: CASSLGQTQETQYF. The CDR3, as DNA: TGCGCCAGCAGCCTAGGACAGACCCAAGAGACCCAGTACTTC. Looking up the rest from reference TRBV5-1 and TRBJ2-5 gives the full variable domain: KAGVTQTPRYLIKTRGQQVTLSCSPISGHRSVSWYQQTPGQGLQFLFEYFSETQRNKGNFPGRFSGRQFSNSRSEMNVSTLELGDSALYLCASSLGQTQETQYFGPGTRLLVL.

The J gene is TRBJ2-7, the V gene TRBV5-1; 7 bases align to TRBD2. The CDR3 consists of 14 residues. From germline, CDR1 is SGHRS and CDR2 YFSETQ. Losses at the gene ends were 2 bases for V and 5 bases for J; bases not matched to a gene: 7. The CDR3 coding sequence is TGCGCCAGCAGCTTCGGGTCCGGGGGGAACGAGCAGTACTTC. Translated: CASSFGSGGNEQYF.

The sample holds one count of this clone. The genes are TRBV5-6 and TRBJ2-7; D gene unclear. The germline gives CDR1 SGHDT, CDR2 YYEEEE. The ends were cut back, 1 base at V and 4 bases at J, with 6 bases in the middle. The CDR3 is made up of 12 amino acids. The CDR3 nucleotides are TGTGCCAGCAGCTTGACAGATTACGAGCAGTACTTC. This translates into CASSLTDYEQYF.

The rearrangement uses TRBV10-1 and TRBJ1-1, with TRBD1 matching 8 bases. V shed 10 bases and J 5 bases; nucleotides not matched to a gene: 15. The CDR3 is made up of 15 amino acids. In germline, CDR1 is WNHNN, CDR2 SYGVQD (reference sequence). In DNA, the CDR3 is TGCGCCACACCCCGACAGGGGCCTACGAGAACTGAAGCTTTCTTT. Translated: CATPRQGPTRTEAFF.

The V and J genes are TRBV19 and TRBJ2-7; perhaps TRBD1 as D (5 bases). This CDR3 has 16 residues. Germline values: CDR1 LNHDA, CDR2 SQIVND (reference sequence). V lost 3 bases and J 3 bases, leaving 18 bases between the germline ends. The CDR3: CASSMASNQGYYEQYF. The DNA for the CDR3 is TGTGCCAGTAGTATGGCGTCGAATCAGGGTTACTACGAGCAGTACTTC.

This chain uses TRBV5-4 with TRBJ2-1, with 8 positions matching TRBD1. V gave up 4 bases and J gave up 0 bases; unmatched junction bases: 3. The CDR3 is 15 amino acids. The germline V gene encodes CDR1 SGHNT and CDR2 YYREEE (reference sequence). The CDR3 nucleotides are TGTGCCAGCAGCCGGACAGGGAGCTCCTACAATGAGCAGTTCTTC. Translating gives CASSRTGSSYNEQFF. Full variable domain (outside the CDR3, taken from reference TRBV5-4 and TRBJ2-1): ETGVTQSPTHLIKTRGQQVTLRCSSQSGHNTVSWYQQALGQGPQFIFQYYREEENGRGNFPPRFSGLQFPNYSSELNVNALELDDSALYLCASSRTGSSYNEQFFGPGTRLTVL.

The chain combines TRBV5-1 with TRBJ1-2; D gene ambiguous. The CDR3 runs to 13 residues. Germline CDR1 SGHRS, CDR2 YFSETQ. V was cut by 0 bases and J by 3 bases, with 6 bases left in between. The CDR3 DNA follows: TGCGCCAGCAGCTTGGACAACGACTATGGCTACACCTTC. It encodes CASSLDNDYGYTF.

The chain employs TRBV5-1 and TRBJ1-2; possible D gene TRBD1, 5 bases. Per germline, CDR1 SGHRS and CDR2 YFSETQ. V was clipped by 0 bases and J by 7 bases, with 19 bases between them. This CDR3 spans 16 amino acids. CDR3 residues: CASSLGFKGIKGGYTF. DNA for the CDR3: TGCGCCAGCAGCTTGGGGTTCAAGGGGATTAAGGGTGGCTACACCTTC.

The chain couples TRBV13 to TRBJ1-1, with a weak D call TRBD1 (5 bases). V lost 1 base and J lost 8, with 32 bases in between. The CDR3 runs 20 residues. CDR1 is PRHDT and CDR2 is FYEKMQ in the germline V gene (reference sequence). CDR3 loop: CASSLEDRFLLGQRGREAFF. DNA of the CDR3: TGTGCCAGCAGCTTAGAGGATAGGTTCTTATTGGGGCAGCGCGGGAGAGAAGCTTTCTTT.

The chain is built from TRBV5-1 and TRBJ2-3; possibly TRBD2 for D (6 bases). This CDR3 is built from 16 residues. The V end was cut by 4 bases, the J end by 0 bases, with 15 bases between. Per the germline V gene, CDR1 is SGHRS and CDR2 is YFSETQ. The CDR3: CASSLLVGGSTDTQYF. CDR3 bases: TGCGCCAGCAGCCTGTTGGTCGGAGGGAGCACAGATACGCAGTATTTT. Supplemented by reference TRBV5-1 and TRBJ2-3, the full variable domain reads KAGVTQTPRYLIKTRGQQVTLSCSPISGHRSVSWYQQTPGQGLQFLFEYFSETQRNKGNFPGRFSGRQFSNSRSEMNVSTLELGDSALYLCASSLLVGGSTDTQYFGPGTRLTVL.

The V gene is TRBV30, the J gene TRBJ2-1; possible D gene TRBD1, 5 bases. V was clipped by 0 bases and J by 2 bases, with 11 bases between them. The CDR3 is made up of 15 amino acids. Looked up from germline, CDR1 is GTSNPN and CDR2 is SVGIG (reference sequence). The CDR3 sequence is CAWSVGQGTYNEQFF. Written as DNA, the CDR3 is TGTGCCTGGAGTGTAGGGCAGGGCACCTACAATGAGCAGTTCTTC.

V usage is TRBV7-3 and J usage is TRBJ1-6, with TRBD1 matching 8 bases. This CDR3 contains 18 residues. V was clipped by 4 bases and J by 3 bases; unmatched bases: 11. Germline V gene data show CDR1 as SGHTA and CDR2 as FQGTGA. The CDR3 DNA sequence: TGTGCCAGCAGCTCGCGTTTGGACAGGGCGAACTATAATTCACCCCTCCACTTT. The encoded protein is CASSSRLDRANYNSPLHF. The complete variable domain, with remaining parts taken from reference TRBV7-3 and TRBJ1-6, reads GAGVSQTPSNKVTEKGKYVELRCDPISGHTALYWYRQSLGQGPEFLIYFQGTGAADDSGLPNDRFFAVRPEGSVSTLKIQRTERGDSAVYLCASSSRLDRANYNSPLHFGNGTRLTVT.

The chain uses TRBV6-5 and TRBJ2-7; D may be TRBD1 (5 bases). The V end was cut by 5 bases, the J end by 2 bases, with 10 bases between. Germline V gene data show CDR1 as MNHEY and CDR2 as SVGAGI. CDR3 size: 13 residues. CDR3 nucleotide sequence: TGTGCCAGCAGTCCACAGGCTACCTACGAGCAGTACTTC. Translating it yields CASSPQATYEQYF.

The chain is built from TRBV1 and TRBJ1-3. TRBV1 is flagged as a pseudogene. CDR3 length: 14 residues. The CDR3 DNA is TGCACCAGCTTAACTGGAGGCTCTGGAAACACCATATATTTT. Its translation is CTSLTGGSGNTIYF.

The CDR3 nucleotides are TGTGCCAGCAGCTCCAGGGGCCATGAGCAGTTCTTC. Protein sequence: CASSSRGHEQFF. V and J are TRBV7-2 and TRBJ2-1, with D possibly TRBD1 on 6 matching bases. Trimming pared 4 bases from V and 8 bases from J, leaving 9 bases between. CDR3 length equals 12 residues. The germline CDR1 and CDR2 sequences are SGHTA and FQGNSA.